These T cell receptor beta chains were read from a single sample in a study of T cell clonotyping in hematopoietic cell transplantation. Using immunoSEQ multiplex PCR, the repertoire was profiled, and TCRdb retains in-frame clones only, with some absent. The sample consists of under 9,000 clones, around 96% of them appearing once. The source was PBMCs, collected 30 days after allogeneic stem cell transplant. These receptors were collected from a male patient aged 35 to 55 who had an allogeneic stem cell transplant from a related donor, so the T cells may come from the graft donor. Some clones in this sample may be carry-over from other donors' samples. Both conserved end residues are part of each CDR3. A D gene is named only where the DNA matches it firmly. Clone size appears in some rows only: once, few, many, or a class for an expanded clone.

clone_size	j_call	v_call	d_call	cdr3_nt	cdr3_aa
-	TRBJ1-1	TRBV19	-	TGTGCCAGTAGTATCTCTCAGGGCCACACTGAAGCTTTCTTT	CASSISQGHTEAFF
-	TRBJ2-7	TRBV2	TRBD1	TGTGCCAGCAGCCTCACAAGGACAGGTAGACGTTACGAGCAGTACTTC	CASSLTRTGRRYEQYF
-	TRBJ2-7	TRBV2	TRBD1	TGTGCCAGCAGTTCTGACAGGGAGATTCACGAGCAGTACTTC	CASSSDREIHEQYF
-	TRBJ1-1	TRBV6-1	-	TGTGCCAGCATCAAAGAAGGGAACACTGAAGCTTTCTTT	CASIKEGNTEAFF
once	TRBJ1-1	TRBV7-3	-	TGTGCCAGCTCGTTGCTGGGACCTGGTTACACTGAAGCTTTCTTT	CASSLLGPGYTEAFF
-	TRBJ2-7	TRBV29-1	TRBD1	TGCAGCGTCCTGGTACAGGGGTCCGAGCAGTACTTC	CSVLVQGSEQYF
-	TRBJ2-7	TRBV13	-	TGTGCCAGCAGCTCCCGGACAGTAAACTACGAGCAGTACTTC	CASSSRTVNYEQYF
-	TRBJ2-5	TRBV2	TRBD1	TGTGCCAGCAGTGGGGACAGGCCTCGACAAGAGACCCAGTACTTC	CASSGDRPRQETQYF
-	TRBJ2-5	TRBV20-1	-	TGCAGTGCTCGTCAAGAGACCCAGTACTTC	CSARQETQYF
-	TRBJ2-7	TRBV28	-	TGTGCCAGCACCCCCGGCACCAACGAGCAGTACTTC	CASTPGTNEQYF
-	TRBJ1-6	TRBV4-3	TRBD1	TGCGCCAGCAGCCAACAAAGGACAGGGAGGGGATTAAATTCACCCCTCCACTTT	CASSQQRTGRGLNSPLHF
-	TRBJ1-6	TRBV27	-	TGTGCCAGCAGGAGCGTCCGGGACAACGGGAGAATGGACTCACCCCTCCACTTT	CASRSVRDNGRMDSPLHF
once	TRBJ2-1	TRBV7-2	-	TGTGCCAGCAGCTTATTATCGGGGAATGAGCAGTTCTTC	CASSLLSGNEQFF
-	TRBJ2-3	TRBV5-4	-	TGTGCCAGCAGTCCACAAAGGGGGGGACGCACAGATACGCAGTATTTT	CASSPQRGGRTDTQYF
once	TRBJ1-2	TRBV4-3	-	TGCGCCAGCAGCCAAGAGGTTTCAGGGACCTATGGCTACACCTTC	CASSQEVSGTYGYTF
-	TRBJ1-1	TRBV27	-	TGTGCCAGCAGTTACCGACAGATGAACACTGAAGCTTTCTTT	CASSYRQMNTEAFF
-	TRBJ1-4	TRBV5-4	-	TGTGCCAGCAGCTCTGGGGTGGGTAATGAAAAACTGTTTTTT	CASSSGVGNEKLFF
-	TRBJ1-1	TRBV27	TRBD1	TGTGCCAGCAGTTTAGAAAAAACAGGGGGCGCAGCTTTCTTT	CASSLEKTGGAAFF
-	TRBJ1-2	TRBV5-4	-	TGTGCCAGCAGCACCATCGGCAGGGCAAAAGACTATGGCTACACCTTC	CASSTIGRAKDYGYTF
-	TRBJ2-1	TRBV5-5	TRBD2	TGTGCCAGCAGCTTATACGGGGGGGCCTACAATGAGCAGTTCTTC	CASSLYGGAYNEQFF
-	TRBJ2-7	TRBV13	-	TGTGCCAGCAGCTTGGGCAGGGGTGGCTCCTACGAGCAGTACTTC	CASSLGRGGSYEQYF
-	TRBJ1-2	TRBV27	-	TGTGCCAGCAGTTTATCCCGAATTCCTACCTATGGCTACACCTTC	CASSLSRIPTYGYTF
-	TRBJ1-1	TRBV11-3	-	TGTGCCAGCAGCTTAGTGGGGTTGCGTGCTGAAGCTTTCTTT	CASSLVGLRAEAFF
-	TRBJ2-5	TRBV4-1	TRBD2	TGCGCCAGCAGCCAAGACCTGGGACTAGCGGCGCCCTGGTCGGAGACCCAGTACTTC	CASSQDLGLAAPWSETQYF
few	TRBJ2-2	TRBV5-1	-	TGCGCCAGCAGCCGTACCGGGGAGGGGGAGCTGTTTTTT	CASSRTGEGELFF
-	TRBJ1-2	TRBV6-5	TRBD1	TGTGCCAGCAGTTCCTTCCCAGGGGGCGTTGTTGGCTACACCTTC	CASSSFPGGVVGYTF
-	TRBJ1-4	TRBV4-3	TRBD1	TGCGCCAGCAGCCAGGGGCCGGGACAGGGGGTAGCGGTTCGTGAAAAACTGTTTTTT	CASSQGPGQGVAVREKLFF
-	TRBJ1-5	TRBV4-3	-	TGCGCCAGCAGCCAAAGGCCCATTAACGGGGTCGGCAATCAGCCCCAGCATTTT	CASSQRPINGVGNQPQHF